This is a list of T cell receptor beta chains from one sample in a study of T cell changes during pregnancy in multiple sclerosis. TCRdb's copy holds only in-frame clones and misses some; the assay was immunoSEQ multiplex PCR. The sample lists some 81,000 clones, about 93% occurring once. Source: peripheral blood, taken after pregnancy. These TCRs come from a female donor in good health, enrolled as a control in a pregnancy study. The CDR3 runs from the conserved cysteine through the conserved F or W. A D gene is named only where the DNA matches it firmly. The listing skips clone size in some rows; elsewhere it reads once, few, many or a size class.

D gene	V gene	J gene	clone size	CDR3 length	CDR3 DNA	CDR3 protein
TRBD2	TRBV7-6	TRBJ2-1	-	15	TGTGCCAGCAGCAGACGGACTAGCGGTTACAATGAGCAGTTCTTC	CASSRRTSGYNEQFF
-	TRBV7-9	TRBJ1-4	once	15	TGTGCCAGCAGCCCCCGGAGGATAGTGGATGAAAAACTGTTTTTT	CASSPRRIVDEKLFF
TRBD2	TRBV27	TRBJ2-3	once	14	TGTGCCAGCAGTTTATGGCGGGGGGAAGTTACGCAGTATTTT	CASSLWRGEVTQYF
TRBD2	TRBV10-1	TRBJ2-1	-	12	TGCGCCAGCAGTGAGTCGACGGGGGGGCAGTTCTTC	CASSESTGGQFF
-	TRBV5-4	TRBJ2-6	once	17	TGTGCCAGCAGCTTGGTTCCCGCGGTCTCTGGGGCCAACGTCCTGACTTTC	CASSLVPAVSGANVLTF
-	TRBV19	TRBJ1-3	once	14	TGTGCCACCCGGGACATAGACTCTGGAAACACCATATATTTT	CATRDIDSGNTIYF
TRBD1	TRBV10-1	TRBJ1-2	-	13	TGCGCCAGCAGTGACCGGGACAGCTATGGCTACACCTTC	CASSDRDSYGYTF
TRBD2	TRBV9	TRBJ2-5	-	15	TGTGCCTCCGGAGGGGCTAGCGGGGGACAAGAGACCCAGTACTTC	CASGGASGGQETQYF
TRBD1	TRBV7-7	TRBJ2-5	-	15	TGTGCTAGCAGCCGGGACAGGGGGCGGAAAGAGACCCAGTACTTC	CASSRDRGRKETQYF
-	TRBV15	TRBJ1-5	-	15	TGTGCCACCAGCAGACGGGGGGAAGGAAGTCAGCCCCAGCATTTT	CATSRRGEGSQPQHF
-	TRBV11-2	TRBJ1-5	-	15	TGTGCCAGCAGCTTAGTAGCAGGGGTAGGCCAGCCCCAGCATTTT	CASSLVAGVGQPQHF
TRBD2	TRBV5-1	TRBJ2-1	-	19	TGCGCCAGCAGCTTACTCAAAAGCGGGGGGGTGCCTTCCTACAATGAGCAGTTCTTC	CASSLLKSGGVPSYNEQFF
TRBD2	TRBV5-1	TRBJ2-5	-	15	TGCGCCAGCAGCTTAACGGGGACTAGGGGAGAGACCCAGTACTTC	CASSLTGTRGETQYF
TRBD1	TRBV9	TRBJ2-7	-	15	TGTGCCAGCAGCGTAGATAGGGACAGCTCCTACGAGCAGTACTTC	CASSVDRDSSYEQYF
-	TRBV5-6	TRBJ1-2	-	13	TGTGCCAGCAGCGGGGGGGGGTTGGATGGCTACACCTTC	CASSGGGLDGYTF
TRBD2	TRBV28	TRBJ2-3	-	14	TGTGCCAGCACCCTAGCGGGGGCAGCAGATACGCAGTATTTT	CASTLAGAADTQYF
-	TRBV27	TRBJ1-1	-	16	TGTGCCAGCAGTACAACAGGGTTAGCCCGGGACACTGAAGCTTTCTTT	CASSTTGLARDTEAFF
-	TRBV1	TRBJ2-4	-	19	TGCACCAGCAGCGATCCGGGACAGGGGACATCCGGGGCCAAAAACATTCAGTACTTC	CTSSDPGQGTSGAKNIQYF
TRBD1	TRBV4-1	TRBJ2-3	-	16	TGCGCCAGCAGCCAAAGGGACAGGGGTCGCACAGATACGCAGTATTTT	CASSQRDRGRTDTQYF
-	TRBV6-5	TRBJ1-5	-	15	TGTGCCAGCAGTTACTCACCGGGGAGCAATCAGCCCCAGCATTTT	CASSYSPGSNQPQHF
TRBD2	TRBV4-1	TRBJ2-3	-	16	TGCGCCAGCAGCCAAGATACTAGCGCAAGCACAGATACGCAGTATTTT	CASSQDTSASTDTQYF
-	TRBV28	TRBJ1-3	-	14	TGTGCCAGCCGCCGTGGGAGCTCTGGAAACACCATATATTTT	CASRRGSSGNTIYF
-	TRBV25-1	TRBJ2-7	-	13	TGTGCCAGCTTAAGCGCATCATCCTACGAGCAGTACTTC	CASLSASSYEQYF
-	TRBV9	TRBJ2-5	once	13	TGTGCCAGCAGCGGGGGCCCCCAAGAGACCCAGTACTTC	CASSGGPQETQYF
-	TRBV19	TRBJ2-1	-	15	TGTGCCAGTAGTAACCCCGCACTAGCAAGGGATGAGCAGTTCTTC	CASSNPALARDEQFF
-	TRBV4-1	TRBJ2-7	-	13	TGCGCCAGCAGCCAAGTCGGCAGGGGCGAGCAGTACTTC	CASSQVGRGEQYF
-	TRBV29-1	TRBJ1-4	-	12	TGCAGCGTTGTGTCGGGTAATGAAAAACTGTTTTTT	CSVVSGNEKLFF
TRBD2	TRBV19	TRBJ2-7	-	14	TGTGCCAGCTCCTTGGTGGGGGGGTTGTACGAGCAGTACTTC	CASSLVGGLYEQYF
-	TRBV6-5	TRBJ2-7	-	13	TGTGCCAGCAGTTACGGGGCTGGTTACGAGCAGTACTTC	CASSYGAGYEQYF
-	TRBV11-3	TRBJ2-7	-	14	TGTGCCAGCAGCTTAGGAGGACAGTCCTACGAGCAGTACTTC	CASSLGGQSYEQYF
-	TRBV11-1	TRBJ1-1	-	13	TGTGCCAGCACCCAGGGGTGGCGGGGGACGGCTTTCTTT	CASTQGWRGTAFF
TRBD1	TRBV27	TRBJ1-4	-	17	TGTGCCAGCAGTCCGATAGGGACAGGGTTTTCTAATGAAAAACTGTTTTTT	CASSPIGTGFSNEKLFF
-	TRBV10-3	TRBJ2-2	-	15	TGTGCCATCAGTGAGGACTCGCCGAACACCGGGGAGCTGTTTTTT	CAISEDSPNTGELFF
TRBD1	TRBV7-8	TRBJ2-3	-	16	TGTGCCAGCAGCAAACTCCGGGACAGGAGAACAGATACGCAGTATTTT	CASSKLRDRRTDTQYF
TRBD2	TRBV6-4	TRBJ2-1	many	16	TGTGCCAGCAGTGACGGGACTAGCGGGGGGGCCAATGAGCAGTTCTTC	CASSDGTSGGANEQFF
TRBD1	TRBV7-9	TRBJ1-5	-	15	TGTGCCAGCAGCTTAGCCGGCAGGGGGTCTCAGCCCCAGCATTTT	CASSLAGRGSQPQHF
-	TRBV11-2	TRBJ2-7	-	14	TGTGCCAGCAGCGTAGACAGGTTTTATTACGAGCAGTACTTC	CASSVDRFYYEQYF
TRBD1	TRBV5-1	TRBJ2-3	-	17	TGCGCCAGCAGCTCGTATACCGGGACAGGGGTGGCAGATACGCAGTATTTT	CASSSYTGTGVADTQYF
-	TRBV5-6	TRBJ1-2	-	15	TGTGCCAGCAGCACTTGGTCGGGAGCCGGCTATGGCTACACCTTC	CASSTWSGAGYGYTF
-	TRBV7-9	TRBJ2-7	-	15	TGTGCCAGCAGAGAACTTCCGGGAGATGTAGACGAGCAGTACTTC	CASRELPGDVDEQYF
-	TRBV7-7	TRBJ2-5	-	17	TGTGCTAGCAGCTTAGGAGCTTCGGGGGGCCTTACAGAGACCCAGTACTTC	CASSLGASGGLTETQYF
-	TRBV27	TRBJ2-1	-	16	TGTGCCAGCAGTATCCCGCGAAGGGGGTCTCGCAATGAGCAGTTCTTC	CASSIPRRGSRNEQFF
TRBD2	TRBV27	TRBJ2-1	-	14	TGTGCCAGCAGTGAGCGGGATTCTTACAATGAGCAGTTCTTC	CASSERDSYNEQFF
TRBD2	TRBV14	TRBJ2-3	-	15	TGTGCCAGCAGCCTAGCGGGGGCCGCCGAGGGTACGCAGTATTTT	CASSLAGAAEGTQYF
-	TRBV7-2	TRBJ1-4	-	20	TGTGCCAGCAGCTTAGCAGGGGATAGGGACTACTTCTCAACTAATGAAAAACTGTTTTTT	CASSLAGDRDYFSTNEKLFF
TRBD2	TRBV7-8	TRBJ2-7	-	17	TGTGCCAGCAGCCCCTGGACCGGGACTAGCGTATCCTACGAGCAGTACTTC	CASSPWTGTSVSYEQYF
-	TRBV5-6	TRBJ1-1	-	15	TGTGCCAGCAGCTTTTTAGCGGCTGGAGGCACTGAAGCTTTCTTT	CASSFLAAGGTEAFF
-	TRBV5-6	TRBJ2-1	-	18	TGTGCCAGCAGCCTGATGAAACGGGCTAGCAGATCCTACAATGAGCAGTTCTTC	CASSLMKRASRSYNEQFF
-	TRBV7-2	TRBJ1-5	-	13	TGTGCCAGCAGTTACAGAGATTATCAGCCCCAGCATTTT	CASSYRDYQPQHF
TRBD2	TRBV4-2	TRBJ2-3	-	13	TGTGCCAGCAGCCGGACTAGCGTAGATACGCAGTATTTT	CASSRTSVDTQYF
TRBD2	TRBV4-3	TRBJ2-2	-	16	TGCGCCAGCAGCCAACAACTAGCGGGATATTCCGGGGAGCTGTTTTTT	CASSQQLAGYSGELFF
TRBD2	TRBV7-3	TRBJ2-1	-	18	TGTGCCAGCAGCCGAGGGCTAGCGGGGGGGAACTCCTACAATGAGCAGTTCTTC	CASSRGLAGGNSYNEQFF